The T cell receptor (beta chain) under discussion was sequenced for a study of a mutant IDH1 vaccine in newly diagnosed glioma. As for the study in general: The initiation of vaccination occurred 4-6 weeks after radiotherapy alone, or with temozolomide cycles. Previous treatment comprised radiotherapy, temozolomide, or both, mostly both.

Time point indicated: week 5, during vaccination. The content of each vaccine dose was 300 ug of mutant IDH1 20-mer peptide, and topical imiquimod accompanied it. Profiled with immunoSEQ multiplex PCR; TCRdb holds only in-frame clones, not every one. In the table there are 27,000 or so clones, 79% of which are singletons. There are 15 residues in the CDR3. Germline assignment: CDR1 SNHLY and CDR2 FYNNEI. V lost 7 bases to trimming and J lost 4 bases, with 14 bases between them. Comment on this clone: Its specificity is not known.

Findings of the study overall: Shifts in the top peripheral T cell clonotypes seemed unrelated to pseudoprogression.

This rearrangement joins TRBV2 to TRBJ1-6; possibly TRBD1 for D (5 bases). This TCR came from a man aged 35-49 years with glioma. Some clones in this sample may be carry-over from other donors' samples. Sample: PBMCs, taken from a glioma patient whose treatment included an IDH1 peptide vaccine. CDR3 residues: CASTPREDYNSPLHF. Here the CDR3 DNA reads TGTGCCAGCACCCCCAGGGAAGATTATAATTCACCCCTCCACTTT.